The 32 T cell receptor beta chains below all came from one sample that was sequenced in a study of control samples from healthy donors and cancer patients. Method: immunoSEQ multiplex PCR; TCRdb's copy keeps in-frame clones and lacks some. The table includes roughly 450,000 clones, about 93% detected once. Sample: PBMCs. Receptors were obtained from a man aged 40-50 years with head and neck cancer.

This rearrangement joins TRBV27 to TRBJ1-6, with a possible D match to TRBD1 (6 bases). The V and J ends lost 5 bases and 10 bases respectively, with 24 bases between them. Germline V gene data show CDR1 as MNHEY and CDR2 as SMNVEV (reference sequence). The CDR3 contains 17 residues. The CDR3 DNA follows: TGTGCCAGCAGTCCCCATCGGCCAGGGGTAAAGGGATCACCCCTCCACTTT. Residues: CASSPHRPGVKGSPLHF.

The chain has TRBV30 and TRBJ2-1; 12 bases map to TRBD2. The CDR3 covers 15 residues. The junction had 10 bases not matched to a gene; V was cut back by 5 bases and J by 8 bases. Germline-derived CDR1 and CDR2 are GTSNPN and SVGIG (reference sequence). CDR3: CAWGVGLAGSHEQFF. The CDR3 DNA reads as TGTGCCTGGGGAGTCGGACTAGCGGGAAGCCATGAGCAGTTCTTC.

The chain links TRBV27 to TRBJ1-2; a weak D match, TRBD1 (6 bases). Germline-derived CDR1 and CDR2 are MNHEY and SMNVEV (reference sequence). V was trimmed by 5 bases and J by 0 bases, leaving 16 bases between them. This CDR3 is built from 16 residues. The CDR3 DNA is TGTGCCAGCAGTCCCGAACAGGGTCTCTCTAACTATGGCTACACCTTC. Translation gives CASSPEQGLSNYGYTF.

As concerns this clone: The germline gene is not matched at one end of the junction; a read error may be the cause. J is TRBJ1-1 and V is TRBV2, with 8 bases matching TRBD1. This CDR3 contains 18 residues. CDR1 and CDR2 (germline): SNHLY, FYNNEI. The CDR3 region has the DNA TGTGTCAGCAGCGGGCTAGGGGCAGGGGGCCTTTCGGACACTGAAGCTTTCTTT. Its protein is CVSSGLGAGGLSDTEAFF.

The V call is TRBV19, the J call TRBJ1-5, with D perhaps matching TRBD1 (5 bases). V lost 6 bases to trimming and J lost 2 bases, with 14 bases between them. Germline-derived CDR1 and CDR2 are LNHDA and SQIVND (reference sequence). CDR3 length equals 15 residues. Here the CDR3 reads CASRVGVSGNQPQHF. CDR3 coding DNA: TGTGCCAGTAGGGTAGGGGTGAGTGGCAATCAGCCCCAGCATTTT.

The chain employs TRBV6-5 and TRBJ2-2, with 9 nucleotides matching TRBD2. The germline gives CDR1 MNHEY, CDR2 SVGAGI. V was clipped by 8 bases and J by 8 bases; unmatched bases: 12. The CDR3 runs to 15 residues. The CDR3: CASFRGGRASGELFF. Here the CDR3 DNA reads TGTGCCAGCTTTCGAGGCGGGAGGGCGTCAGGGGAGCTGTTTTTT.

The genes are TRBV19 and TRBJ1-5; D gene ambiguous. Germline V lookup: CDR1 LNHDA, CDR2 SQIVND (reference sequence). The CDR3 is 15 amino acids. Between the trimmed V and J ends, which lost 5 bases and 4 bases, there was a span of 15 bases. CDR3 amino acids: CASSYTQRENQPQHF. CDR3 sequence (DNA): TGTGCCAGTAGTTACACGCAGCGAGAGAATCAGCCCCAGCATTTT.

This clone was seen just once. The V call is TRBV12-3 or TRBV12-4, the J call TRBJ1-2, with D possibly TRBD1 on 5 matching bases. Trimming removed 1 base from V and 7 bases from J, with 10 bases in between. The CDR3 is 13 residues long. Here the CDR3 reads CASSLEQDVGYTF. The CDR3 DNA follows: TGTGCCAGCAGTTTAGAACAGGACGTTGGCTACACCTTC.

The chain has TRBV6-5 and TRBJ2-7; possible D gene TRBD1, 5 bases. The germline CDR1 and CDR2 sequences are MNHEY and SVGAGI. V lost 7 bases, J lost 2 bases, and 12 bases lay in between. The CDR3 is made up of 13 amino acids. This chain's CDR3 is CASNPGNTYEQYF. The CDR3 DNA follows: TGTGCCAGCAATCCAGGGAATACCTACGAGCAGTACTTC.

On this clone itself: The same CDR3 also results from other DNA sequences found in this sample. The V call is TRBV4-2, the J call TRBJ1-1; D unresolved. The germline V gene has CDR1 LGHNA and CDR2 YNFKEQ. The ends were cut back, 0 bases at V and 1 base at J, with 6 bases in the middle. The CDR3 consists of 14 residues. CDR3 sequence reads: CASSQDRSNTEAFF. Here the CDR3 DNA reads TGTGCCAGCAGCCAAGACAGATCGAACACTGAAGCTTTCTTT.

V is TRBV7-9 and J is TRBJ1-4; possible D gene TRBD1, 5 bases. The CDR3 is 15 amino acids. Germline CDR1 reads SEHNR; CDR2 reads FQNEAQ (reference sequence). V was shortened by 0 bases and J by 5 bases, with 10 bases between the two germline ends. CDR3 coding DNA: TGTGCCAGCAGCTTAGCGGGAGGGGACAATGAAAAACTGTTTTTT. Translation gives CASSLAGGDNEKLFF.

V and J are TRBV5-1 and TRBJ1-6; weak D call: TRBD1 (6 bases). V dropped 0 bases and J dropped 10 bases, with 14 bases sitting between them. The germline CDR1 and CDR2 sequences are SGHRS and YFSETQ. The CDR3 loop spans 15 amino acids. As DNA, the CDR3 is TGCGCCAGCAGCTTGGAAGGGGGTATGGCATCACCCCTCCACTTT. It encodes CASSLEGGMASPLHF.

This clone occurred a few times. The chain carries TRBV24-1 and TRBJ2-2, with 8 bases lining up with TRBD2. CDR3 length: 14 residues. Germline-derived CDR1 and CDR2 are KGHDR and SFDVKD. The trim removed 9 bases at V and 3 bases at J, leaving 5 bases unmatched. The chain's CDR3 is CATGSTSDTGELFF. The CDR3 DNA follows: TGTGCCACCGGATCGACTAGCGACACCGGGGAGCTGTTTTTT.

This clone appeared a few times. The rearrangement joins TRBV6-5 to TRBJ1-4, with D perhaps matching TRBD1 (6 bases). The CDR3 sequence is 13 residues long. The V gene's germline CDR1 is MNHEY and CDR2 SVGAGI. The V and J ends lost 11 bases and 8 bases respectively, with 18 bases between them. The CDR3 loop is CAVEGGPWEKLFF. The CDR3 DNA sequence: TGTGCCGTCGAGGGGGGGCCGTGGGAAAAACTGTTTTTT.

V usage is TRBV30 and J usage is TRBJ2-1; 14 bases line up with TRBD2. In germline, CDR1 is GTSNPN, CDR2 SVGIG (reference sequence). The CDR3 has 17 amino acids. V lost 1 base, J lost 9 bases, and 11 bases stayed unmatched. CDR3 DNA sequence: TGTGCCTGGAGTGGGGGGAGGACTAGCGGGAGGTTCGGTGAGCAGTTCTTC. Protein: CAWSGGRTSGRFGEQFF.

The chain employs TRBV15 and TRBJ1-1; 9 nucleotides agree with TRBD1. Germline V gene sequence: CDR1 LNHNV, CDR2 YYDKDF (reference sequence). J gave up 4 bases and V 5 bases, and 5 bases lay outside the gene matches. The CDR3 extends over 14 amino acids. The CDR3 DNA follows: TGTGCCACCAGCGGACAGGGGAGGGGCACTGAAGCTTTCTTT. Encoded protein: CATSGQGRGTEAFF.

To note about this clone: Within the sample, other DNA sequences also encode this same CDR3. V is TRBV18 and J is TRBJ1-2; 7 bases agree with TRBD1. The V segment lost 3 bases and the J segment 6 bases; nucleotides outside the gene matches: 4. The CDR3 is made up of 13 amino acids. Looked up from germline, CDR1 is KGHSH and CDR2 is LQKENI. CDR3 DNA sequence: TGTGCCAGCTCACCGACAGGGCTAGATGGCTACACCTTC. This sequence encodes CASSPTGLDGYTF.

The chain uses TRBV27 and TRBJ1-2, with a tentative D call TRBD1 (6 bases). V was shortened by 10 bases and J by 3 bases, with 21 bases between the two germline ends. This CDR3 spans 15 amino acids. Germline V CDR1 and CDR2: MNHEY, SMNVEV (reference sequence). The CDR3 nucleotides read TGTGCCACCCATCTCGGATACGGGGGCGACTATGGCTACACCTTC. Its translation: CATHLGYGGDYGYTF.

J is TRBJ2-5 and V is TRBV5-1; TRBD1 matches at 8 bases. This CDR3 is built from 15 residues. Germline lookup yields CDR1 SGHRS and CDR2 YFSETQ. V dropped 4 bases and J dropped 4; count of bases not matched to a gene: 9. The CDR3 DNA is TGCGCCAGCAGCGTAGGGACAGGAGGTGGAGAGACCCAGTACTTC. Amino acid sequence: CASSVGTGGGETQYF.

The chain joins TRBV29-1 to TRBJ1-2, with D hard to call. The CDR3 spans 11 residues. V was trimmed by 5 bases and J by 8 bases, leaving 12 bases between them. CDR1 is SQVTM, CDR2 ANQGSEA, per germline. CDR3 region: CSVMGLEGYTF. CDR3 in DNA: TGCAGCGTTATGGGCCTCGAGGGCTACACCTTC.

The J gene is TRBJ2-3, the V gene TRBV5-1; the D is unclear. Germline-derived CDR1 and CDR2 are SGHRS and YFSETQ. This CDR3 is 14 amino acids long. Trimming pared 0 bases from V and 4 bases from J, leaving 9 bases between. This chain's CDR3 is CASSLVDKADTQYF. The CDR3 region has the DNA TGCGCCAGCAGCTTGGTAGACAAGGCAGATACGCAGTATTTT.

The rearrangement joins TRBV3-1 (or the pseudogene TRBV3-2) to TRBJ1-2, with a weak D call TRBD1 (5 bases). Trimming took 0 bases from V and 8 from J, leaving 16 bases between them. This CDR3 comprises 15 residues. From germline, CDR1 is LGHDT and CDR2 YNNKEL (reference sequence). The CDR3 nucleotides read TGTGCCAGCAGCCAAGATCTTGGGGGTCGAGAAGGCTACACCTTC. It codes for CASSQDLGGREGYTF.

V and J are TRBV28 and TRBJ2-2; TRBD1 aligns across 8 bases. Trimming at V came to 8 bases and at J to 1 base, leaving 6 bases not matched to a gene. CDR1 and CDR2 (germline): MDHEN, SYDVKM. The CDR3 is 15 residues long. The CDR3 reads CASRRQGQNTGELFF. CDR3 bases: TGTGCCAGCCGAAGACAGGGGCAGAACACCGGGGAGCTGTTTTTT.

The chain recombines TRBV9 with TRBJ2-1, with TRBD1 identical over 8 bases. Germline V lookup: CDR1 SGDLS, CDR2 YYNGEE. With V trimmed by 0 bases and J by 7 bases, 9 bases remained unmatched. This CDR3 has 16 residues. The DNA of the CDR3 is TGTGCCAGCAGCGTAGCGGGCCAGGGGGCAACGAATGAGCAGTTCTTC. Translation: CASSVAGQGATNEQFF.

The CDR3 reads CASTLISEGTEAFF. CDR3 DNA sequence: TGTGCCAGCACCCTGATATCTGAAGGGACTGAAGCTTTCTTT. The V call is TRBV14, the J call TRBJ1-1; no definite D call. This CDR3 is 14 amino acids long. V was cut by 7 bases and J by 5 bases, with 17 bases left in between. Germline-derived CDR1 and CDR2 are SGHDN and FVKESK.

Worth noting for this clone: This CDR3 is also generated by other DNA sequences in the sample. V gene TRBV3-1 (or the pseudogene TRBV3-2) combines with J gene TRBJ2-7; no reliable D call. CDR3 size: 11 residues. Germline V gene lookup returns CDR1 LGHDT and CDR2 YNNKEL (reference sequence). V gave up 1 base and J gave up 2 bases, with 0 bases separating them. The DNA for the CDR3 is TGTGCCAGCAGCCAAGCCTACGAGCAGTACTTC. This translates into CASSQAYEQYF.

The genes are TRBV12-3 or TRBV12-4 and TRBJ1-1; the D gene is possibly TRBD1 (5 bases). Trimming cost V 5 bases and J 7 bases, with 14 bases left between them. The CDR3 is made up of 13 amino acids. The CDR3 nucleotides read TGTGCCAGCAGTGCTAGACAGCATGATGAAGCTTTCTTT. Residues: CASSARQHDEAFF.

V and J are TRBV9 and TRBJ1-1; 7 bases fit TRBD1. V was pared by 3 bases and J by 1 base, with 3 bases of the junction left unmatched. This CDR3 region has 14 residues. Germline V lookup: CDR1 SGDLS, CDR2 YYNGEE. The DNA for the CDR3 is TGTGCCAGCAGCGACCGGACAGGGAACACTGAAGCTTTCTTT. As protein: CASSDRTGNTEAFF.

The chain employs TRBV27 and TRBJ1-1; perhaps TRBD1 as D (5 bases). The CDR3 extends over 15 amino acids. Germline V gene data show CDR1 as MNHEY and CDR2 as SMNVEV (reference sequence). The V end lost 6 bases, the J end lost 1 base, and 15 bases lay between the germline ends. CDR3 amino acids: CASSRTPRGNTEAFF. The CDR3 nucleotides read TGTGCCAGCAGCCGGACACCTAGGGGGAACACTGAAGCTTTCTTT.

V is TRBV13 and J is TRBJ2-7; D tentatively fits TRBD1 or TRBD2 (5 bases each). Trimming stripped 5 bases from V and 3 bases from J, with 11 bases between. Germline CDR1 PRHDT, CDR2 FYEKMQ (reference sequence). The CDR3 covers 13 residues. In DNA, the CDR3 is TGTGCCAGCAGCCCCCCGGGGCTCTACGAGCAGTACTTC. It translates to CASSPPGLYEQYF.

This clone was detected only once. This chain uses TRBV13 with TRBJ1-1; tentatively, D is TRBD1 (6 bases). This CDR3 contains 14 residues. Germline loops: CDR1 PRHDT, CDR2 FYEKMQ (reference sequence). Between the trimmed V and J ends, which lost 4 bases and 7 bases, there was a span of 16 bases. Written as DNA, the CDR3 is TGTGCCAGCAGCTCATACAGGGCGGTGGATGAAGCTTTCTTT. It yields the protein CASSSYRAVDEAFF.

The V call is TRBV5-1, the J call TRBJ1-2; a possible D gene is TRBD1 (5 bases). The CDR3 has 16 amino acids. Deletions cut 0 bases from V and 6 bases from J, with 18 bases between. CDR1 SGHRS and CDR2 YFSETQ come from the germline V gene. The CDR3 DNA reads as TGCGCCAGCAGCTTGGGAAGGGGTGGGGATATCGATGGCTACACCTTC. This sequence encodes CASSLGRGGDIDGYTF.